Listed below are T cell receptor beta chains from one sample, sequenced in a study of CD8 T cells in ankylosing spondylitis. TCRdb re-called the 5' RACE reads through MiXCR, storing one row per CDR3 protein. Of roughly 490,000 distinct CDR3 sequences in the sample, approximately 5% were seen once. Input material: blood, either unsorted or a sorted T cell fraction (not recorded which). The receptors shown here come from a male donor with ankylosing spondylitis. The CDR3 runs from the conserved cysteine through the conserved F or W. D genes are given only for firm matches.

V	J	D	CDR3
TRBV10-3	TRBJ1-2	-	CAISPQTGRFYGYTF
TRBV20-1	TRBJ1-6	-	CSATGRTSSYNSPLHF
TRBV10-3	TRBJ2-1	-	CAISESIRLLASHEQFF
TRBV9	TRBJ1-4	-	CASSVGVLGGKLFF
TRBV7-3	TRBJ2-5	TRBD2	CASSSGTSGQETQYF
TRBV11-2	TRBJ1-5	TRBD1	CASSLRPGGSNQPQHF
TRBV15	TRBJ2-2	-	CATSRDWRRATGELFF
TRBV27	TRBJ1-3	-	CASRMSGGPNTIYF
TRBV5-1	TRBJ2-2	TRBD2	CASSLSGVLNTGELFF
TRBV29-1	TRBJ2-3	-	CSADRDSPSTDTQYF
TRBV5-1	TRBJ2-7	TRBD1	CASSLAGQGADEQYF
TRBV24-1	TRBJ2-4	-	CATSGTADIQYF
TRBV5-1	TRBJ2-1	-	CASSLIRGGEQFF
TRBV6-1	TRBJ2-1	TRBD2	CASTLRPAGVIYNEQFF
TRBV20-1	TRBJ2-1	TRBD2	CSARTSGDNEQFF
TRBV14	TRBJ2-7	-	CASSQTPDGSYEQYF
TRBV20-1	TRBJ1-5	-	CSGTPGIFNQPQHF
TRBV24-1	TRBJ2-3	-	CATSDLPGRDGHTDTQYF
TRBV28	TRBJ2-7	-	CASSPTHRFSYEQYF
TRBV5-1	TRBJ2-3	-	CASSLVHADSSTDTQYF
TRBV5-6	TRBJ2-2	-	CASSLLAGNTGELFF
TRBV5-1	TRBJ2-1	-	CASSLAPSLYNEQFF